Following are 11 T cell receptor beta chains from one sample sequenced in a study of OX40 agonist ivuxolimab in advanced cancers. Here immunoSEQ multiplex PCR was the method, and the copy in TCRdb shows in-frame clones only, minus some. The sample has 40,000 to 50,000 clones; more than 75% are singletons. The input for sequencing was CD4+ or CD8+ T cells sorted from blood, taken in a trial of the OX40 agonist ivuxolimab. These receptors were taken from an adult with an advanced solid tumor such as melanoma, head and neck, liver or kidney cancer.

The count of this clone is one. CDR3 nucleotides: TGTGCCAGCTCACTTCAACAGGGTTACAACGAGCAGTACTTC. The encoded protein is CASSLQQGYNEQYF. The rearrangement links TRBV18 to TRBJ2-7, with a weak D call TRBD1 (6 bases). The germline CDR1 and CDR2 sequences are KGHSH and LQKENI. Trimming cost V 4 bases and J 5 bases, with 15 bases left between them. This CDR3 spans 14 amino acids.

The genes are TRBV28 and TRBJ2-1, with a weak D call TRBD2 (7 bases). Germline V gene data show CDR1 as MDHEN and CDR2 as SYDVKM. This CDR3 contains 16 residues. V was shortened by 7 bases and J by 4 bases, with 20 bases between the two germline ends. This CDR3 is CASNRPWGGQYNEQFF. The CDR3 nucleotides read TGTGCCAGCAACCGTCCGTGGGGGGGGCAATACAATGAGCAGTTCTTC.

The gene calls are TRBV5-4 and TRBJ2-3; a weak D match, TRBD1 (6 bases). Germline V gene data show CDR1 as SGHNT and CDR2 as YYREEE (reference sequence). The CDR3 contains 14 residues. V was clipped by 0 bases and J by 8 bases, with 13 bases between them. CDR3 nucleotides: TGTGCCAGCAGCTTGGAGGGGGTACGAGCTACGCAGTATTTT. Translation: CASSLEGVRATQYF.

The J gene is TRBJ2-1, the V gene TRBV18, with TRBD2 as a possible D gene (5 bases). The CDR3 consists of 13 residues. Looked up from germline, CDR1 is KGHSH and CDR2 is LQKENI. Trimming pared 8 bases from V and 4 bases from J, leaving 12 bases between. CDR3 loop: CASRGADYNEQFF. The CDR3 DNA sequence: TGTGCCAGCCGGGGAGCGGATTACAATGAGCAGTTCTTC.

V and J are TRBV28 and TRBJ2-7; possible D gene TRBD2, 6 bases. The CDR3 length is 13 residues. Trimming left V 3 bases short and J 0 bases short, with 6 bases between. CDR1 MDHEN and CDR2 SYDVKM come from the germline V gene. For the CDR3, the DNA is TGTGCCAGCAGTTTGGGACTCTCCTACGAGCAGTACTTC. This gives the protein CASSLGLSYEQYF.

The chain combines TRBV9 with TRBJ2-7, with 10 bases matching TRBD2. Germline V CDR1 and CDR2: SGDLS, YYNGEE. The CDR3 length is 14 residues. V dropped 5 bases and J dropped 5; count of bases not matched to a gene: 7. CDR3 sequence: CASRTGTSDHEQYF. DNA for the CDR3: TGTGCCAGCAGGACCGGGACTAGCGACCACGAGCAGTACTTC.

This chain joins TRBV11-2 and TRBJ2-7; D is unresolved. Trimming removed 1 base from V and 6 bases from J, with 13 bases in between. Germline V lookup: CDR1 SGHAT, CDR2 FQNNGV. The length of the CDR3 is 14 residues. CDR3 protein: CASSLVEGYGEQYF. CDR3 DNA: TGTGCCAGCAGCTTAGTGGAAGGTTACGGCGAGCAGTACTTC.

This clone was detected once. The chain employs TRBV28 and TRBJ1-2; D is possibly TRBD1 (6 bases). V was trimmed by 6 bases and J by 2 bases, leaving 16 bases between them. The germline CDR1 and CDR2 sequences are MDHEN and SYDVKM. The length of the CDR3 is 15 residues. The CDR3: CASRSRGRGNYGYTF. As DNA, the CDR3 is TGTGCCAGCAGGTCCAGGGGTCGGGGGAACTATGGCTACACCTTC.

The chain carries TRBV2 and TRBJ2-7; a possible D gene is TRBD1 (5 bases). From germline, CDR1 is SNHLY and CDR2 FYNNEI. The CDR3 length is 13 residues. V shed 3 bases and J shed 4 bases, with 10 bases lying between them. The CDR3 spells CASSDRVRYEQYF. The CDR3 DNA follows: TGTGCCAGCAGTGACAGGGTACGGTACGAGCAGTACTTC.

The chain combines TRBV6-5 with TRBJ2-2; D gene ambiguous. The germline V gene encodes CDR1 MNHEY and CDR2 SVGAGI. CDR3 length: 12 residues. The V end lost 6 bases, the J end lost 3 bases, and 5 bases lay between the germline ends. The CDR3 spells CASRGYTGELFF. In nucleotides, the CDR3 is TGTGCCAGCAGAGGGTACACCGGGGAGCTGTTTTTT.

This chain uses TRBV7-6 with TRBJ1-6; possible D gene TRBD1, 6 bases. Germline CDR1 SGHVS, CDR2 FNYEAQ. This CDR3 has 15 amino acids. With 5 bases removed from V and 7 bases from J, the gap between germline ends came to 15 bases. The CDR3 spells CASSLGAVRNSPLHF. In DNA, the CDR3 is TGTGCCAGCAGCCTGGGGGCCGTACGGAATTCACCCCTCCACTTT.